Included here is one T cell receptor (beta chain) sequence, with context. The antigen is undetermined. Naive CD8 populations comprised CD45RO-negative cells positively selected for CCR7, excluding terminally differentiated effector memory CD45RA+ cells. Only Caucasian adults living in Nashville, Tennessee served as donors. The sample belongs to a study of shared clonotypes between healthy human individuals. The study's findings and limits: Generation probability values for non-shared clonotypes were lower than those for clonotypes shared by all four donors. Some naive CD4 clonotypes, approximately 4.5%, turned up in common across four donors.

Libraries were prepared by immunoSEQ multiplex PCR; TCRdb keeps only in-frame clonotypes and omits some of them. The sample shows about 2.2 million clones, just under 95% of them seen only once. This TCR was recovered from a man aged 18 to 30 in good health. Some clones in this sample may be carry-over from other donors' samples. Material for sequencing was naive CD8+ T cells from PBMCs.

Here the CDR3 DNA reads TGTGCCAGCAGCCCTCAGGGCTGGGTGAGACAAGAGACCCAGTACTTC. It specifies CASSPQGWVRQETQYF. This sequence joins TRBV7-8 and TRBJ2-5; D is perhaps TRBD1 (5 bases). Germline CDR1 reads SGHVS; CDR2 reads FQNEAQ. The CDR3 extends over 16 amino acids. The V end lost 5 bases, the J end lost 2 bases, and 18 bases lay between the germline ends.